Listed below are T cell receptor beta chains from one sample, sequenced in a study of blood T cell repertoires in COVID-19. Profiling relied on immunoSEQ multiplex PCR, and the TCRdb table lists in-frame clones only, not all of them. The data contain about 170,000 clones, around four fifths of them singletons. The sequencing sample was made of PBMCs or T cells enriched from blood (not recorded which). The receptors originated from a woman between 45 and 65 years old who had recovered from COVID-19. CDR3s include the opening cysteine and the closing phenylalanine or tryptophan. A D gene is named only where the DNA matches it firmly. Size is stated for part of the rows, as once, few or many counts, or as a class when the clone is expanded.

abundance: .; d_gene: .; v_gene: TRBV14; j_gene: TRBJ1-1; CDR3aa: CASSSQYGSTEAFF; CDR3nt: TGTGCCAGCAGCAGCCAATACGGGTCCACTGAAGCTTTCTTT
abundance: .; d_gene: TRBD1; v_gene: TRBV2; j_gene: TRBJ1-6; CDR3aa: CASSEALLAGGRLGDSPLHF; CDR3nt: TGTGCCAGCAGTGAAGCGCTATTGGCAGGGGGCCGTTTAGGGGATTCACCCCTCCACTTT
abundance: .; d_gene: .; v_gene: TRBV2; j_gene: TRBJ1-5; CDR3aa: CASREYRGGAALGQPQHF; CDR3nt: TGTGCCAGCAGGGAATACCGAGGAGGAGCGGCATTGGGTCAGCCCCAGCATTTT
abundance: .; d_gene: TRBD2; v_gene: TRBV4-2; j_gene: TRBJ2-5; CDR3aa: CASSLHSSGETQYF; CDR3nt: TGTGCCAGCAGCCTCCACTCTAGCGGAGAGACCCAGTACTTC
abundance: .; d_gene: TRBD1; v_gene: TRBV27; j_gene: TRBJ1-6; CDR3aa: CASGTGHSPNNSPLHF; CDR3nt: TGTGCCAGCGGGACAGGGCATTCTCCTAATAATTCACCCCTCCACTTT
abundance: .; d_gene: TRBD2; v_gene: TRBV4-3; j_gene: TRBJ2-2; CDR3aa: CASSQEGSGRANTGELFF; CDR3nt: TGCGCCAGCAGCCAAGAAGGGAGCGGGAGAGCAAACACCGGGGAGCTGTTTTTT
abundance: once; d_gene: .; v_gene: TRBV6-5; j_gene: TRBJ1-1; CDR3aa: CASSYSPGSMNTEAFF; CDR3nt: TGTGCCAGCAGTTACTCGCCAGGGTCGATGAACACTGAAGCTTTCTTT
abundance: .; d_gene: TRBD1; v_gene: TRBV19; j_gene: TRBJ2-1; CDR3aa: CATAGTQGWGEQFF; CDR3nt: TGTGCCACCGCAGGAACACAGGGGTGGGGTGAGCAGTTCTTC
abundance: .; d_gene: TRBD1; v_gene: TRBV28; j_gene: TRBJ1-3; CDR3aa: CASSPQKYRGPGGNTIYF; CDR3nt: TGTGCCAGCAGTCCCCAAAAATACAGGGGCCCCGGGGGAAACACCATATATTTT
abundance: .; d_gene: TRBD1; v_gene: TRBV27; j_gene: TRBJ1-2; CDR3aa: CASSPQGVIGGYTF; CDR3nt: TGTGCCAGCAGTCCACAGGGGGTGATTGGTGGCTACACCTTC
abundance: .; d_gene: .; v_gene: TRBV6-5; j_gene: TRBJ1-1; CDR3aa: CASSYRGPNTEAFF; CDR3nt: TGTGCCAGCAGTTACAGAGGTCCGAACACTGAAGCTTTCTTT
abundance: .; d_gene: .; v_gene: TRBV5-5; j_gene: TRBJ2-1; CDR3aa: CASSLNAGTYNEQFF; CDR3nt: TGTGCCAGCAGCTTGAATGCGGGGACCTACAATGAGCAGTTCTTC
abundance: .; d_gene: TRBD1; v_gene: TRBV13; j_gene: TRBJ1-1; CDR3aa: CASSDRTGGSNTEAFF; CDR3nt: TGTGCCAGCAGCGATCGGACAGGGGGTTCGAACACTGAAGCTTTCTTT
abundance: .; d_gene: .; v_gene: TRBV20-1; j_gene: TRBJ2-2; CDR3aa: CSARDGRELFF; CDR3nt: TGCAGTGCTAGGGACGGGAGGGAGCTGTTTTTT
abundance: once; d_gene: TRBD1; v_gene: TRBV5-6; j_gene: TRBJ1-3; CDR3aa: CASSLSGGNTIYF; CDR3nt: TGTGCCAGCAGCCTTTCAGGGGGCAACACCATATATTTT
abundance: .; d_gene: TRBD1; v_gene: TRBV7-8; j_gene: TRBJ2-5; CDR3aa: CASSPTGGETQYF; CDR3nt: TGTGCCAGCAGCCCGACAGGGGGGGAGACCCAGTACTTC
abundance: once; d_gene: TRBD1; v_gene: TRBV2; j_gene: TRBJ1-2; CDR3aa: CANRGQGAGGYTF; CDR3nt: TGTGCCAACCGCGGACAGGGGGCAGGAGGCTACACCTTC
abundance: .; d_gene: .; v_gene: TRBV4-1; j_gene: TRBJ2-5; CDR3aa: CASSHPGAGGNQETQYF; CDR3nt: TGCGCCAGCAGCCATCCAGGGGCAGGGGGGAACCAAGAGACCCAGTACTTC
abundance: .; d_gene: TRBD1; v_gene: TRBV30; j_gene: TRBJ1-5; CDR3aa: CAWRARDRGHNQPQHF; CDR3nt: TGTGCCTGGAGGGCCCGGGACAGGGGTCATAATCAGCCCCAGCATTTT
abundance: .; d_gene: .; v_gene: TRBV19; j_gene: TRBJ2-2; CDR3aa: CASRLGAGTGELFF; CDR3nt: TGTGCCAGTAGACTGGGCGCGGGCACCGGGGAGCTGTTTTTT
abundance: .; d_gene: .; v_gene: TRBV4-3; j_gene: TRBJ2-2; CDR3aa: CASSQEAGFGTGELFF; CDR3nt: TGCGCCAGCAGCCAAGAAGCTGGTTTCGGCACCGGGGAGCTGTTTTTT
abundance: .; d_gene: .; v_gene: TRBV4-1; j_gene: TRBJ1-1; CDR3aa: CASSLVDRLNTEAFF; CDR3nt: TGCGCCAGCAGCCTAGTGGACAGACTAAACACTGAAGCTTTCTTT
abundance: .; d_gene: TRBD1; v_gene: TRBV11-2; j_gene: TRBJ1-1; CDR3aa: CASSPRQGPMNTEAFF; CDR3nt: TGTGCCAGCAGCCCCCGACAGGGCCCCATGAACACTGAAGCTTTCTTT
abundance: .; d_gene: .; v_gene: TRBV10-2; j_gene: TRBJ1-2; CDR3aa: CASSESRGADYGYTF; CDR3nt: TGCGCCAGCAGTGAGTCTCGAGGTGCGGACTATGGCTACACCTTC
abundance: once; d_gene: .; v_gene: TRBV4-2; j_gene: TRBJ2-3; CDR3aa: CASSLASTDTQYF; CDR3nt: TGTGCCAGCAGCCTGGCCAGCACAGATACGCAGTATTTT
abundance: .; d_gene: TRBD2; v_gene: TRBV29-1; j_gene: TRBJ2-1; CDR3aa: CSVHEGLAGTNTEQFF; CDR3nt: TGCAGCGTTCATGAGGGACTAGCGGGAACAAATACTGAGCAGTTCTTC
abundance: .; d_gene: .; v_gene: TRBV7-8; j_gene: TRBJ1-2; CDR3aa: CASSSANRGSHYGYTF; CDR3nt: TGTGCCAGCAGCTCAGCAAATCGGGGGTCCCACTATGGCTACACCTTC
abundance: .; d_gene: .; v_gene: TRBV7-2; j_gene: TRBJ1-6; CDR3aa: CASSQSNSPLHF; CDR3nt: TGTGCCAGCAGCCAGTCCAATTCACCCCTCCACTTT
abundance: .; d_gene: TRBD1; v_gene: TRBV6-6; j_gene: TRBJ1-1; CDR3aa: CASSKGQSNTEAFF; CDR3nt: TGTGCCAGCAGTAAGGGACAGTCGAACACTGAAGCTTTCTTT
abundance: .; d_gene: TRBD1; v_gene: TRBV19; j_gene: TRBJ1-2; CDR3aa: CASSTGQGHYGYTF; CDR3nt: TGTGCCAGTAGTACGGGACAGGGTCACTATGGCTACACCTTC
abundance: .; d_gene: TRBD2; v_gene: TRBV2; j_gene: TRBJ2-2; CDR3aa: CASEPAGGLGTGELFF; CDR3nt: TGTGCCAGCGAGCCAGCGGGGGGGCTGGGCACCGGGGAGCTGTTTTTT
abundance: few; d_gene: TRBD1; v_gene: TRBV18; j_gene: TRBJ1-5; CDR3aa: CASSPTLGQGRNQPQHF; CDR3nt: TGTGCCAGCTCACCGACCCTGGGACAGGGTAGGAATCAGCCCCAGCATTTT
abundance: once; d_gene: .; v_gene: TRBV15; j_gene: TRBJ1-3; CDR3aa: CATSSMGNTIYF; CDR3nt: TGTGCCACCAGCTCTATGGGAAACACCATATATTTT
abundance: .; d_gene: .; v_gene: TRBV19; j_gene: TRBJ1-2; CDR3aa: CASMRHSTYGYTF; CDR3nt: TGTGCCAGTATGAGGCATAGTACTTATGGCTACACCTTC
abundance: few; d_gene: TRBD1; v_gene: TRBV18; j_gene: TRBJ1-1; CDR3aa: CASSARQGARGNTEAFF; CDR3nt: TGTGCCAGCTCAGCGCGACAGGGGGCGAGAGGGAACACTGAAGCTTTCTTT
abundance: .; d_gene: .; v_gene: TRBV20-1; j_gene: TRBJ1-1; CDR3aa: CSAQRSTEAFF; CDR3nt: TGCAGTGCCCAGAGGTCCACTGAAGCTTTCTTT
abundance: .; d_gene: TRBD2; v_gene: TRBV11-3; j_gene: TRBJ2-1; CDR3aa: CASSFGTSNEQFF; CDR3nt: TGTGCCAGCAGCTTTGGGACTAGCAATGAGCAGTTCTTC
abundance: .; d_gene: TRBD1; v_gene: TRBV9; j_gene: TRBJ1-3; CDR3aa: CASSAQGAGNTIYF; CDR3nt: TGTGCCAGCAGCGCACAGGGGGCGGGAAACACCATATATTTT
abundance: .; d_gene: .; v_gene: TRBV7-2; j_gene: TRBJ1-6; CDR3aa: CASSRTPPPYNSPLHF; CDR3nt: TGTGCCAGCAGCCGCACACCCCCCCCCTATAATTCACCCCTCCACTTT
abundance: .; d_gene: TRBD2; v_gene: TRBV28; j_gene: TRBJ2-1; CDR3aa: CASSPRTSGAPEQFF; CDR3nt: TGTGCCAGCAGCCCTCGGACTAGCGGGGCTCCTGAGCAGTTCTTC
abundance: .; d_gene: .; v_gene: TRBV18; j_gene: TRBJ1-4; CDR3aa: CASSLFGTPNEKLFF; CDR3nt: TGTGCCAGCTCACTATTCGGGACACCTAATGAAAAACTGTTTTTT
abundance: once; d_gene: .; v_gene: TRBV10-3; j_gene: TRBJ1-1; CDR3aa: CAISEEGMWTEAFF; CDR3nt: TGTGCCATCAGTGAGGAGGGCATGTGGACTGAAGCTTTCTTT
abundance: few; d_gene: TRBD2; v_gene: TRBV2; j_gene: TRBJ2-2; CDR3aa: CASKGLAAATGELFF; CDR3nt: TGTGCCAGCAAGGGACTAGCGGCCGCCACCGGGGAGCTGTTTTTT
abundance: .; d_gene: TRBD1; v_gene: TRBV2; j_gene: TRBJ2-1; CDR3aa: CASSEALGTGFF; CDR3nt: TGTGCCAGCAGTGAAGCGCTCGGGACAGGCTTCTTC